Below, 22 T cell receptor beta chains from the same sample are listed, as sequenced in a study of molecular identifiers for immune sequencing clone quantification. TCRdb re-analysed the PCR reads in MiXCR, keeping a single row per CDR3 protein. Among 350,000 or so distinct CDR3 sequences listed, 20% to 25% were seen once. Sequencing input: naive CD8+ T cells from blood, with Jurkat cell RNA spiked in. Subset specified: FACS-sorted CD8+CD4-CCR7+CD45RA+ naive T cells. These receptors were obtained from a human donor in good health. Some libraries in this study had Jurkat cell RNA spiked in.

This clonotype showed up many times. The rearrangement uses TRBV7-9 and TRBJ2-5; D unclear. V was cut by 3 bases and J by 3 bases, with 17 bases left in between. The CDR3 is 16 residues long. Per germline, CDR1 SEHNR and CDR2 FQNEAQ (reference sequence). In nucleotides, the CDR3 is TGTGCCAGCAGCTTGTCTAGACCAACACGGGAAGAGACCCAGTACTTC. It is translated as CASSLSRPTREETQYF.

This clonotype was detected only a few times. The gene calls are TRBV12-3 or TRBV12-4 and TRBJ2-6; D is undetermined. V was clipped by 2 bases and J by 1 base, with 6 bases between them. There are 15 residues in the CDR3. CDR3 bases: TGTGCCAGCAGTTTAACGACGTCTGGGGCCAACGTCCTGACTTTC. Its translation: CASSLTTSGANVLTF.

Worth noting for this clonotype: A read error is possible here, since a much larger clone lies one base away. This chain joins TRBV7-6 and TRBJ2-7; TRBD2 matches 14 bases. This CDR3 is built from 14 residues. Germline loops: CDR1 SGHVS, CDR2 FNYEAQ. Here the CDR3 reads CASARLAGGHEQCF. DNA of the CDR3: TGTGCCAGCGCGAGACTAGCGGGAGGGCACGAGCAGTGCTTC.

The chain employs TRBV19 and TRBJ1-5; D is ambiguous. The germline CDR1 and CDR2 sequences are LNHDA and SQIVND (reference sequence). The germline V and J ends were trimmed by 4 bases and 0 bases, with 16 bases remaining between them. The CDR3 consists of 17 residues. CDR3 sequence reads: CASSTPGLTNSNQPQHF. In nucleotides, the CDR3 is TGTGCCAGTAGTACACCGGGCCTTACTAATAGCAATCAGCCCCAGCATTTT.

The CDR3 nucleotides are TGTGCCAGCAGCCCTGGCTTGGGACAGGGGGTTGAGCAGTACTTC. It is translated as CASSPGLGQGVEQYF. The genes are TRBV3-1 and TRBJ2-7, with 11 bases aligning to TRBD1. The germline CDR1 and CDR2 sequences are LGHDT and YNNKEL (reference sequence). The CDR3 contains 15 residues. V shed 4 bases, J shed 7 bases, and the junction held 9 bases outside the gene matches.

At least ten counts were recorded for this clonotype. This rearrangement joins TRBV4-3 to TRBJ1-4; 7 bases line up with TRBD1. This CDR3 is built from 20 residues. Unmatched junction bases numbered 14, after V lost 1 base and J lost 0 bases. Germline V gene sequence: CDR1 LGHNA, CDR2 YSLEER. The CDR3 DNA reads as TGCGCCAGCAGCCAAGCCCATCGGGGGACAGACCTCACAACTAATGAAAAACTGTTTTTT. It specifies CASSQAHRGTDLTTNEKLFF.

For this clonotype: This sequence may be a read error, since a much larger clone differs from it by one base. The chain has TRBV28 and TRBJ2-7; either TRBD1 or TRBD2 may fit D (6 bases each). The CDR3 totals 16 residues. Germline CDR1 reads MDHEN; CDR2 reads SYDVKM. DNA of the CDR3: TGTGCCAGCAGTCCTTACAGGGACTCGACGATCTACGTGCAGTACTTC. It specifies CASSPYRDSTIYVQYF.

This clonotype was detected a few times. V gene TRBV4-3 combines with J gene TRBJ2-7; either TRBD1 or TRBD2 may fit D (5 bases each). V dropped 1 base and J dropped 5 bases, with 15 bases sitting between them. This CDR3 contains 15 residues. Germline V CDR1 and CDR2: LGHNA, YSLEER. CDR3 bases: TGCGCCAGCAGCCAAGCGGGACGCTTCCGCGACGAGCAGTACTTC. Amino acid sequence: CASSQAGRFRDEQYF.

This clonotype was counted ten times or more. The chain combines TRBV27 with TRBJ1-5; D unresolved. Germline loops: CDR1 MNHEY, CDR2 SMNVEV (reference sequence). The germline V and J ends were trimmed by 2 bases and 5 bases, with 7 bases remaining between them. The CDR3 loop spans 13 amino acids. The CDR3 is CASSLGPYQPQHF. The CDR3 coding sequence is TGTGCCAGCAGTTTAGGACCCTATCAGCCCCAGCATTTT.

This clonotype has a count of ten or more. V is TRBV12-3 or TRBV12-4 and J is TRBJ1-1; TRBD1 matches at 7 bases. With 7 bases clipped from V and 10 bases from J, the junction kept 9 bases outside the gene matches. The CDR3 is made up of 12 amino acids. CDR3 loop: CASIKTGDGAFF. In DNA form, the CDR3 reads TGTGCCAGCATTAAAACAGGGGATGGAGCTTTCTTT.

This clonotype has ten or more counts. The rearrangement links TRBV7-9 to TRBJ2-3, with no clear D. This CDR3 contains 16 residues. V lost 5 bases and J lost 5, with 20 bases in between. CDR1 is SEHNR, CDR2 FQNEAQ, per germline (reference sequence). The CDR3 DNA follows: TGTGCCAGCAGCCCAACCGGCGCGTCTATGGTAGATACGCAGTATTTT. Its translation is CASSPTGASMVDTQYF. Full variable domain (outside the CDR3, taken from reference TRBV7-9 and TRBJ2-3): DTGVSQNPRHKITKRGQNVTFRCDPISEHNRLYWYRQTLGQGPEFLTYFQNEAQLEKSRLLSDRFSAERPKGSFSTLEIQRTEQGDSAMYLCASSPTGASMVDTQYFGPGTRLTVL.

This clonotype was observed many times. The gene calls are TRBV5-6 and TRBJ2-7; the match to TRBD1 covers 8 bases. The CDR3 runs 15 residues. The junction had 6 bases not matched to a gene; V was cut back by 4 bases and J by 0 bases. Germline lookup yields CDR1 SGHDT and CDR2 YYEEEE. The CDR3, as DNA: TGTGCCAGCAGCCCAGGACAGGGTCCCTCCTACGAGCAGTACTTC. It codes for CASSPGQGPSYEQYF.

Concerning this clonotype itself: Being one base from a much bigger clone, this may be a read error. CDR3: CATSIVGGLRDTEASF. The CDR3 bases are TGTGCCACCAGCATAGTAGGGGGGCTCCGGGACACTGAAGCTTCCTTT. This rearrangement joins TRBV15 to TRBJ1-1; TRBD1 is a possible D gene (6 bases). Germline V CDR1 and CDR2: LNHNV, YYDKDF (reference sequence). This CDR3 has 16 residues.

J is TRBJ2-7 and V is TRBV27, with 9 bases lining up with TRBD1. Unmatched junction bases numbered 20, after V lost 6 bases and J lost 5 bases. From germline, CDR1 is MNHEY and CDR2 SMNVEV (reference sequence). The CDR3 contains 18 residues. CDR3 bases: TGTGCCAGCAGCCTCTTAGGGAGCTGGGGGACAGGGAGTAACGAGCAGTACTTC. This sequence encodes CASSLLGSWGTGSNEQYF.

This clonotype was detected only a few times. The CDR3 reads CASRVTGGDYKPQHF. The CDR3 region has the DNA TGTGCCAGCAGGGTGACAGGGGGCGATTATAAGCCCCAGCATTTT. The chain links TRBV6-2 or TRBV6-3 to TRBJ1-5, with TRBD1 matching over 10 bases. Germline-derived CDR1 and CDR2 are MNHEY and SVGEGT. The CDR3 sequence is 15 residues long. Unmatched junction bases numbered 10, after V lost 6 bases and J lost 8 bases.

Remarks on this clonotype: Without the conserved terminal phenylalanine or tryptophan, this CDR3 likely stems from a read error. The gene calls are TRBV4-3 and TRBJ2-7; TRBD2 agrees at 7 bases. Trimming at V came to 1 base and at J to 3 bases, leaving 6 bases not matched to a gene. The CDR3 spans 15 residues. In germline, CDR1 is LGHNA, CDR2 YSLEER. Written as DNA, the CDR3 is TGCGCCAGCAGCCAAGGCACTAGCGCAAACTACGAGCAGTACCTC. This gives the protein CASSQGTSANYEQYL.

This clonotype was picked up many times. The chain is built from TRBV9 and TRBJ1-2, with 9 bases aligning to TRBD1. CDR1 is SGDLS, CDR2 YYNGEE, per germline. V shed 5 bases, J shed 4 bases, and the junction held 6 bases outside the gene matches. The CDR3 loop spans 14 amino acids. CDR3 residues: CASSSTGGSYGYTF. CDR3 sequence (DNA): TGTGCCAGCAGTTCCACAGGGGGCAGCTATGGCTACACCTTC.

Many counts were recorded for this clonotype. This chain connects TRBV7-9 to TRBJ2-7; TRBD2 might be the D (5 bases). The CDR3 is 11 amino acids. Trimming removed 5 bases at V and 12 bases at J, with 14 bases between. Germline V CDR1 and CDR2: SEHNR, FQNEAQ (reference sequence). The CDR3 DNA is TGTGCCAGCAGCCAGGACTCAGATTTGTACTTC. Its protein is CASSQDSDLYF.

This clonotype was seen at least ten times. This chain connects TRBV29-1 to TRBJ2-2, with a tentative D call TRBD1 (8 bases). From germline, CDR1 is SQVTM and CDR2 ANQGSEA. V was pared by 6 bases and J by 5 bases, with 13 bases between. The CDR3 has 13 amino acids. CDR3 amino acids: CSVDREGTGELFF. The CDR3 bases are TGCAGCGTGGACAGGGAGGGGACCGGGGAGCTGTTTTTT.

This clonotype was detected ten times or more. The chain uses TRBV30 and TRBJ2-3; 11 nucleotides agree with TRBD2. V dropped 1 base and J dropped 3; count of bases not matched to a gene: 3. The CDR3 totals 15 residues. Germline CDR1 GTSNPN, CDR2 SVGIG (reference sequence). CDR3 protein: CAWSEGLAETDTQYF. In DNA form, the CDR3 reads TGTGCCTGGAGTGAGGGACTAGCGGAGACAGATACGCAGTATTTT.

Many counts were recorded for this clonotype. The J gene is TRBJ1-4, the V gene TRBV6-5; 7 nucleotides line up with TRBD1. In germline, CDR1 is MNHEY, CDR2 SVGAGI. The CDR3 runs to 16 residues. Trimming at V came to 6 bases and at J to 4 bases, leaving 11 bases not matched to a gene. CDR3: CASRRKTGTVNEKLFF. CDR3 nucleotide sequence: TGTGCCAGCAGGCGAAAAACCGGGACAGTTAATGAAAAACTGTTTTTT.

Concerning this clonotype: A much larger clone sits a single nucleotide away, making a read error possible. The rearrangement links TRBV7-6 to TRBJ2-7; D call uncertain. This CDR3 region has 14 residues. Germline lookup yields CDR1 SGHVS and CDR2 FNYEAQ. This CDR3 reads CASSLLTDSYGQYF. CDR3 DNA sequence: TGTGCCAGCAGCTTACTAACCGATTCCTACGGGCAGTACTTC.